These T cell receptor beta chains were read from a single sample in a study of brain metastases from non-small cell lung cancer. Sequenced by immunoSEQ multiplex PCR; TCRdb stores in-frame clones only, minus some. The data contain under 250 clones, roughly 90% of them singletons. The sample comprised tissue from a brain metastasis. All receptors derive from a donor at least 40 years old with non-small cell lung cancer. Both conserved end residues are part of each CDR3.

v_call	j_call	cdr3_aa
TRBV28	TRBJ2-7	CASSRRRLAGSYEQYF
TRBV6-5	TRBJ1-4	CASSSLATNEKLFF
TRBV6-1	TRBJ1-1	CASSENTGTEAFF
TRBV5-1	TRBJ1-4	CASSLRGASNEKLFF
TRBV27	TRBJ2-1	CASSLWVGNEQFF
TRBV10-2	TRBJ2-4	CASSPGGGNIQYF
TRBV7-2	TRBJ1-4	CASSLAGAGGWSEKLFF
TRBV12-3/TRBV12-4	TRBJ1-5	CASSLDNQPQHF
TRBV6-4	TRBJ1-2	CARVKGWGEGEEANYGYTF
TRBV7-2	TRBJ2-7	CASSLGGQGSYEQYF
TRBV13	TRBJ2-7	CASSLGPGQRTPTREQYF
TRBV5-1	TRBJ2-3	CASRGGVTDTQYF
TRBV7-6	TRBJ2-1	CASSPRAGGDNEQFF
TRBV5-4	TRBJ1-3	CASSSQDRADRNTIYF
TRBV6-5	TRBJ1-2	CASKNSGTGADGYTF
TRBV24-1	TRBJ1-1	CATRDRGDTEAFF
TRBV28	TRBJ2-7	CASSLIRVRNEQYF
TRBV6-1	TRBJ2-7	CASSEWVREQYF
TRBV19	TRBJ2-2	CASSSRDRGRTGELFF
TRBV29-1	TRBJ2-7	CSVESGGAYEQYF
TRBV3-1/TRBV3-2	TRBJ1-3	CASSHLVDRANTIYF
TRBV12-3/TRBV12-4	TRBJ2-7	CASSSGTGREQYF
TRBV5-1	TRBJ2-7	CASSQGAVSYEQYF
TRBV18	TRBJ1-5	CASSPYGNQPQHF
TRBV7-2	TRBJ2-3	CASSPRQGGSTDTQYF
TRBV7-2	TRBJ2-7	CASSLAAGANEQYF
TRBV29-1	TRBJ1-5	CSVDPARCQPQHF
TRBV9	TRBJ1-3	CASSPHLQGSGNTIYF
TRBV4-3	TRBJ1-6	CASSQDLVGQGQLFYNSPLHF